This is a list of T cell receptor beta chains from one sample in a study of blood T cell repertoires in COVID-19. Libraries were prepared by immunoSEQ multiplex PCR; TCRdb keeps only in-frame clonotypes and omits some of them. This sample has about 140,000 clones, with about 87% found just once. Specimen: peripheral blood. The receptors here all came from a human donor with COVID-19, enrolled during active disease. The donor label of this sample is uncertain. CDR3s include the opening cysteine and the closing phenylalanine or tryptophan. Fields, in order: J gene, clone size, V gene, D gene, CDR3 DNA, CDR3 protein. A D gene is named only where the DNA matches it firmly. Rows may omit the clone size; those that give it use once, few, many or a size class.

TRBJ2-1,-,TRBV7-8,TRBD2,TGTGCCAGCAGCCCTTGGACTAGCGGGAGCGGCGATGAGCAGTTCTTC,CASSPWTSGSGDEQFF
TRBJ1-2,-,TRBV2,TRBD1,TGTGCCAGCAGGCCTCTAGGGTACAGGGGGCGAACTAACTATGGCTACACCTTC,CASRPLGYRGRTNYGYTF
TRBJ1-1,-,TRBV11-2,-,TGTGCCAGCAGCTTAGATGCGGAGTACACTGAAGCTTTCTTT,CASSLDAEYTEAFF
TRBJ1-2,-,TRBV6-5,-,TGTGCCAGCAGCTCCGGGTCCTTCTCCTATGGCTACACCTTC,CASSSGSFSYGYTF
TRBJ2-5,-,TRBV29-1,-,TGCAGCGTTCAGGTTGTCAGCCAAGAGACCCAGTACTTC,CSVQVVSQETQYF
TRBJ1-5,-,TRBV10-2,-,TGCGCCAGCAGTGACATACAGGGCGCCCCTCAGGGTCAGCCCCAGCATTTT,CASSDIQGAPQGQPQHF
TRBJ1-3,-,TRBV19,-,TGTGCCGGAAGAGCGTCGCACTCTGGAAACACCATATATTTT,CAGRASHSGNTIYF
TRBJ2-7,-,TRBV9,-,TGTGCCAGCAGCGAAGGGGTTACGGAGAGCTCCTACGAGCAGTACTTC,CASSEGVTESSYEQYF
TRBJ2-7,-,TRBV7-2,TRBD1,TGTGCCAGCAGCCTTGGACAGGGAACCTACGAGCAGTACTTC,CASSLGQGTYEQYF
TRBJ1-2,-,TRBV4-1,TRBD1,TGCGCCAGCAGCCAAGGGAGACAGGGCTATGGCTACACCTTC,CASSQGRQGYGYTF
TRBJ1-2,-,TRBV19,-,TGTGCCAGTAGTATCAGCAGGGAAAACTATGGCTACACCTTC,CASSISRENYGYTF
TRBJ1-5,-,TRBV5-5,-,TGTGCCAGCAGCCCCGCGTGGGGGGTCCAGGGCAATCAGCCCCAGCATTTT,CASSPAWGVQGNQPQHF
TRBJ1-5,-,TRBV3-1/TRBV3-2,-,TGTGCCAGCAGCCAAGATCTTACGGGTAATCAGCCCCAGCATTTT,CASSQDLTGNQPQHF
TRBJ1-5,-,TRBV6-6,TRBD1,TGTGCCAGCAGTTACGAGGGGGCGCGTCAGCCCCAGCATTTT,CASSYEGARQPQHF
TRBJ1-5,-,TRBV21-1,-,TGTGCCAGCAGCAAAAAGGGCGGGCGGGGGGCTACGGACCCCCAGCATTTT,CASSKKGGRGATDPQHF
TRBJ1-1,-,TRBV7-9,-,TGTGCCAGCAGCTACCGACAGGAGAATGAAGCTTTCTTT,CASSYRQENEAFF
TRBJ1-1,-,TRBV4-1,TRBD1,TGCGCCAGCAGCCAATGGACAGGGGCCGACAACACTGAAGCTTTCTTT,CASSQWTGADNTEAFF
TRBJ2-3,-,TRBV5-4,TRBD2,TGTGCCAGCAGCTTGGGCGGGGGGGGCACAGATACGCAGTATTTT,CASSLGGGGTDTQYF
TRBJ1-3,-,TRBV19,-,TGTGCCAGTAGGGACACCTACTACTCTGGAAACACCATATATTTT,CASRDTYYSGNTIYF
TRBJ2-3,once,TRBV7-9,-,TGTGCCAGCAGCTTAGCTCAAGCACTCGCGCAGTATTTT,CASSLAQALAQYF
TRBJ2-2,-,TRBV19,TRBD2,TGTGCCAGTAGAAGACTAGCGGGGGGGACGAACACCGGGGAGCTGTTTTTT,CASRRLAGGTNTGELFF
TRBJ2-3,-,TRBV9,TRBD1,TGTGCCAGCAGCCTCCAAGGATCGCAGGGGGCCACAGGTACGCAGTATTTT,CASSLQGSQGATGTQYF
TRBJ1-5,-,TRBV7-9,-,TGTGCCAGCAGCCCCGGGGGGCTCGAAGATCAGCCCCAGCATTTT,CASSPGGLEDQPQHF